The rows below give T cell receptor beta chains drawn from one sample of a study of identical twins. TCRdb itself ran the 5' RACE reads through MiXCR, one entry per CDR3 protein. This table holds 700,000 or so distinct CDR3 sequences, over 8.5% found once. The data were also submitted as part of a second study, on yellow fever vaccine responses in identical twins.

Sequencing was carried out using PBMCs. Receptor source: a woman aged 18-30 years in good health. Each CDR3 is given with its conserved first and last residue. The order of the fields is CDR3 protein, CDR3 DNA, V gene, D gene, clone size, J gene. The D gene is left open where the match is weak. Clone size is not always given. Where it is, it says once, few, many or a class for expanded clones.

CASSYSGREQETQYF | TGTGCCAGCAGTTACTCAGGCAGGGAGCAAGAGACCCAGTACTTC | TRBV6-5 | NA | few | TRBJ2-5
CSASLLLRDGLRLEQFF | TGCAGTGCTAGTCTCCTCCTCCGGGACGGCCTTCGGTTGGAGCAGTTCTTC | TRBV20-1 | NA | NA | TRBJ2-1
CASSMWRANTQYF | TGTGCCAGCAGCATGTGGAGGGCCAATACGCAGTATTTT | TRBV11-2 | NA | few | TRBJ2-3
CSAPFRANYGYTF | TGCAGTGCACCCTTCCGGGCCAACTATGGTTACACCTTC | TRBV20-1 | NA | many | TRBJ1-2
CASSLQLGNYNEQFF | TGTGCCAGCAGTTTACAACTAGGGAATTACAATGAGCAGTTCTTC | TRBV12-3/TRBV12-4 | NA | NA | TRBJ2-1
CASSLTGGGYTF | TGTGCCAGCAGTCTCACAGGGGGTGGCTACACCTTC | TRBV28 | TRBD1 | many | TRBJ1-2
CASSLTGTASDTQYF | TGTGCCAGCAGTTTAACGGGGACAGCCTCAGATACGCAGTATTTT | TRBV12-3/TRBV12-4 | TRBD1 | many | TRBJ2-3
CASSFPRDRLSYEQYF | TGTGCCAGCAGTTTCCCCCGGGACAGACTTTCCTACGAGCAGTACTTC | TRBV27 | TRBD1 | NA | TRBJ2-7
CASTFYNEQFF | TGTGCCAGCACTTTCTACAATGAGCAGTTCTTC | TRBV6-5 | NA | many | TRBJ2-1
CSARMPGRQTEAFF | TGCAGTGCTAGGATGCCGGGACGTCAGACTGAAGCTTTCTTT | TRBV20-1 | NA | NA | TRBJ1-1
CASAKRDNSYEQYF | TGTGCCAGTGCAAAGCGGGATAACTCCTACGAGCAGTACTTC | TRBV28 | TRBD2 | many | TRBJ2-7
CSAHTTSSYEQYF | TGCAGTGCTCACACGACCTCATCCTACGAGCAGTACTTC | TRBV20-1 | NA | few | TRBJ2-7
CASSPSGIAGYEQYF | TGTGCCAGCAGCCCCAGCGGGATAGCCGGGTACGAGCAGTACTTC | TRBV9 | TRBD2 | few | TRBJ2-7
CASSPARQPYEQYF | TGTGCCAGCAGTCCAGCACGGCAACCCTACGAGCAGTACTTC | TRBV28 | NA | NA | TRBJ2-7
CASTERGVHNEQFF | TGTGCCAGCACCGAGCGGGGGGTTCACAATGAGCAGTTCTTC | TRBV6-2/TRBV6-3 | TRBD2 | NA | TRBJ2-1
CSARDSVDYEREFKDTQYF | TGCAGTGCTAGAGATAGTGTGGATTATGAGCGGGAGTTTAAAGATACGCAGTATTTT | TRBV20-1 | TRBD2 | few | TRBJ2-3
CASSPRRDRGNEQFF | TGTGCCAGCAGCCCCCGGCGGGACAGAGGGAATGAGCAGTTCTTC | TRBV7-9 | NA | few | TRBJ2-1
CASSLVKGGPNTEAFF | TGTGCCAGCAGCTTGGTCAAGGGTGGTCCGAACACTGAAGCTTTCTTT | TRBV5-6 | NA | few | TRBJ1-1
CASSEWGGTGWSEQFF | TGTGCCAGCAGTGAATGGGGGGGGACAGGGTGGAGTGAGCAGTTCTTC | TRBV25-1 | TRBD1 | few | TRBJ2-1
CASSWNNEQFF | TGTGCCAGCAGTTGGAACAATGAGCAGTTCTTC | TRBV6-5 | NA | NA | TRBJ2-1
CASSGIDRGNQPQHF | TGTGCCAGCAGTGGTATTGATAGGGGTAATCAGCCCCAGCATTTT | TRBV2 | NA | NA | TRBJ1-5
CASSHELTSGRDEQFF | TGTGCCAGCAGCCATGAGTTGACTAGCGGGAGGGATGAGCAGTTCTTC | TRBV14 | TRBD2 | NA | TRBJ2-1
CSAIHPGGQPQHF | TGCAGTGCAATCCACCCCGGAGGTCAGCCCCAGCATTTT | TRBV20-1 | NA | few | TRBJ1-5
CASSILTGNSYNEQFF | TGTGCCAGTAGTATACTGACAGGGAACTCCTACAATGAGCAGTTCTTC | TRBV19 | TRBD1 | NA | TRBJ2-1
CASSEGLAVSYEQYF | TGTGCCAGCAGTGAAGGACTAGCGGTCTCCTACGAGCAGTACTTC | TRBV6-1 | TRBD2 | many | TRBJ2-7
CASSQDQVAGDTQYF | TGCGCCAGCAGCCAAGATCAAGTCGCGGGAGATACGCAGTATTTT | TRBV4-3 | NA | few | TRBJ2-3
CASGASEDEQYF | TGTGCCAGCGGCGCTAGCGAGGATGAGCAGTACTTC | TRBV7-9 | NA | few | TRBJ2-7
CASSLVPPVAGELFF | TGTGCCAGCAGCTTAGTACCGCCTGTGGCCGGGGAGCTGTTTTTT | TRBV7-9 | NA | NA | TRBJ2-2
CASSQDPSSGSSYEQYF | TGCGCCAGCAGCCAGGACCCTTCTAGCGGGAGCTCCTACGAGCAGTACTTC | TRBV4-1 | TRBD2 | many | TRBJ2-7
CASRDTGGEQYF | TGTGCCAGCAGGGACACAGGGGGCGAGCAGTACTTC | TRBV2 | TRBD1 | few | TRBJ2-7
CATAGLAGYNEQFF | TGTGCCACCGCGGGACTAGCGGGTTACAATGAGCAGTTCTTC | TRBV7-2 | TRBD2 | few | TRBJ2-1
CASSYWGVGARSYNEQFF | TGTGCCAGCAGTTATTGGGGTGTGGGAGCGAGATCCTACAATGAGCAGTTCTTC | TRBV6-9 | NA | few | TRBJ2-1
CASSLEPSGRVEQYF | TGCGCCAGCAGCTTGGAACCTAGCGGGAGGGTCGAGCAGTACTTC | TRBV5-1 | TRBD2 | NA | TRBJ2-7
CASSYGLAGVETQYF | TGTGCCAGCAGTTACGGACTAGCGGGGGTTGAGACCCAGTACTTC | TRBV5-6 | TRBD2 | few | TRBJ2-5
CASSLDKGQKVYGYTF | TGTGCCAGCAGCTTAGATAAAGGACAGAAGGTGTATGGCTACACCTTC | TRBV7-9 | NA | NA | TRBJ1-2
CASSLRFGKSSYNEQFF | TGCGCCAGCAGCTTGCGTTTCGGGAAGAGCTCCTACAATGAGCAGTTCTTC | TRBV5-1 | NA | many | TRBJ2-1
CSAPDWAGTTDTQYF | TGCAGTGCGCCCGACTGGGCTGGCACAACAGATACGCAGTATTTT | TRBV20-1 | NA | NA | TRBJ2-3
CASSLGTNNSPLHF | TGTGCCAGCAGCCTCGGGACAAACAATTCACCCCTCCACTTT | TRBV3-1 | NA | many | TRBJ1-6
CASSLISPYEQYF | TGTGCCAGCAGCTTAATTTCCCCCTACGAGCAGTACTTC | TRBV7-3 | NA | few | TRBJ2-7
CASSNPREQYF | TGTGCCAGCAGCAACCCTCGGGAGCAGTACTTC | TRBV28 | NA | few | TRBJ2-7
CASTASGANTGELFF | TGCGCCAGCACCGCGAGTGGGGCGAACACCGGGGAGCTGTTTTTT | TRBV4-3 | NA | many | TRBJ2-2
CASSVADGRGSTDTQYF | TGTGCCAGCAGCGTAGCGGACGGACGGGGGAGCACAGATACGCAGTATTTT | TRBV9 | NA | NA | TRBJ2-3
CSVEVVAGETQYF | TGCAGCGTTGAGGTAGTGGCGGGAGAGACCCAGTACTTC | TRBV29-1 | NA | many | TRBJ2-5
CASRIATGGLAGDGEQFF | TGTGCCAGTAGGATAGCTACAGGAGGACTAGCGGGAGATGGGGAGCAGTTCTTC | TRBV19 | TRBD2 | NA | TRBJ2-1
CASRKTGYYEQYF | TGTGCCAGCCGCAAGACAGGGTACTACGAGCAGTACTTC | TRBV6-2/TRBV6-3 | TRBD1 | NA | TRBJ2-7
CSVVGQVGTQYF | TGCAGCGTTGTCGGGCAGGTGGGGACCCAGTACTTC | TRBV29-1 | NA | many | TRBJ2-5
CASSRQGNSNQPQHF | TGTGCCAGCAGCCGGCAGGGAAATAGCAATCAGCCCCAGCATTTT | TRBV6-2/TRBV6-3 | NA | NA | TRBJ1-5
CASSLTGVENIQYF | TGCGCCAGCAGTCTGACAGGGGTGGAAAACATTCAGTACTTC | TRBV10-2 | TRBD1 | few | TRBJ2-4
CSAKDRTGANTGELFF | TGCAGTGCTAAAGATCGGACAGGAGCGAACACCGGGGAGCTGTTTTTT | TRBV20-1 | TRBD1 | NA | TRBJ2-2
CSATSGSSYEQYF | TGCAGTGCTACTAGCGGGTCTTCCTACGAGCAGTACTTC | TRBV20-1 | TRBD2 | NA | TRBJ2-7
CASSLGAPLRPQHF | TGTGCCAGCAGTTTAGGGGCCCCGCTGCGGCCCCAGCATTTT | TRBV28 | NA | many | TRBJ1-5
CSVDLGRGTEQYF | TGCAGCGTTGACTTGGGCAGGGGTACCGAGCAGTACTTC | TRBV29-1 | NA | NA | TRBJ2-7